Presented here are 6 T cell receptor beta chains from one specimen sequenced in a study of early T cells in non-severe SARS-CoV-2 infection. Using its own MiXCR run on the 5' RACE reads, TCRdb lists one record per CDR3 protein. The sample consists of over 70,000 distinct CDR3 sequences, roughly 15% of them appearing once. The sequences come from whole blood, collected at baseline. These receptors originate from an adult who was a healthcare worker with PCR-confirmed SARS-CoV-2 infection or an uninfected control (not recorded which).

CDR3 sequence: CASSYGGVGETQYF. CDR3 coding DNA: TGTGCCAGCAGTTATGGAGGGGTAGGAGAGACCCAGTACTTC. The chain links TRBV6-5 to TRBJ2-5; a possible D gene is TRBD2 (6 bases). V lost 3 bases, J lost 4 bases, and 12 bases lay in between. Per germline, CDR1 MNHEY and CDR2 SVGAGI. The CDR3 runs to 14 residues.

This clonotype rates as medium-sized. This chain connects TRBV27 to TRBJ1-2, with a possible D match to TRBD1 (5 bases). V lost 0 bases and J lost 2, with 10 bases in between. The CDR3 extends over 15 amino acids. Germline V gene lookup returns CDR1 MNHEY and CDR2 SMNVEV (reference sequence). In DNA, the CDR3 is TGTGCCAGCAGTTTATCCCCCGGGACGAACTATGGCTACACCTTC. Translating it yields CASSLSPGTNYGYTF.

The V call is TRBV30, the J call TRBJ1-1; D remains unclear. The CDR3 loop spans 17 amino acids. Trimming pared 4 bases from V and 0 bases from J, leaving 21 bases between. The germline CDR1 and CDR2 sequences are GTSNPN and SVGIG (reference sequence). CDR3 region: CAWTAGYLSDMNTEAFF. The DNA for the CDR3 is TGTGCCTGGACGGCGGGGTACCTGAGCGATATGAACACTGAAGCTTTCTTT.

This clonotype was found many times. The rearrangement uses TRBV12-3 or TRBV12-4 and TRBJ2-1, with TRBD1 identical over 8 bases. CDR3 size: 15 residues. V gave up 5 bases and J gave up 7 bases; unmatched junction bases: 10. The CDR3 loop is CASSKRQGSSNEQFF. CDR3 in DNA: TGTGCCAGCAGTAAAAGACAGGGGTCCTCGAATGAGCAGTTCTTC.

Ten or more counts support this clonotype. V and J are TRBV7-9 and TRBJ2-7; a weak D match, TRBD2 (6 bases). Trimming took off 4 bases at V and 3 bases at J, with 10 bases between the two ends. The germline CDR1 and CDR2 sequences are SEHNR and FQNEAQ (reference sequence). This CDR3 spans 13 amino acids. The CDR3 is CASSYAGLYEQYF. CDR3 sequence (DNA): TGTGCCAGCAGCTACGCGGGGCTCTACGAGCAGTACTTC.

This clonotype was seen a few times. In DNA form, the CDR3 reads TGTGCCAGCAGTTTAAGTGGGCAGGGATATCAGCCCCAGCATTTT. Amino acids: CASSLSGQGYQPQHF. The chain couples TRBV28 to TRBJ1-5, with a weak D call TRBD1 (5 bases). V was shortened by 2 bases and J by 5 bases, with 13 bases between the two germline ends. This CDR3 region has 15 residues. Germline lookup yields CDR1 MDHEN and CDR2 SYDVKM.